This TCR beta chain was found in a study of read filtering for tumor transcriptome and immune sequencing. Study background: Patients were around 17 male and about 15 female, mean age around 67 years, range about 47 to 85. RNA-seq yielded only roughly 80 to 1,400 TCR reads, IR-seq about 4 to 11 million. Findings and limits, study-wide: IR-seq captured clonotypes deeper and more reliably than RNA-seq. Without single-read clonotypes, shared clonotype proportions correlated more between IR-seq and RNA-seq.

Molecular barcoded adaptors covering alpha/delta and beta/gamma chains were used on roughly 370 ng RNA. Via MiXCR, TCRdb re-called the reads, giving one row per CDR3 protein. Among 130,000 or so distinct CDR3 sequences listed, approximately 13% were seen once. This clonotype appeared many times. The antigen remains undetermined. This CDR3 has 12 residues. The ends were cut back, 2 bases at V and 2 bases at J, with 3 bases in the middle. Germline CDR1 LGHDT, CDR2 YNNKEL (reference sequence). The source of this sequence is a donor at least 40 years old with multiple myeloma. The chain employs TRBV3-1 and TRBJ2-5; D is undetermined. Sequenced material: a population of CD138-negative cells sorted from bone marrow. The CDR3 DNA reads as TGTGCCAGCAGCCAACAACAAGAGACCCAGTACTTC. Encoded protein: CASSQQQETQYF.